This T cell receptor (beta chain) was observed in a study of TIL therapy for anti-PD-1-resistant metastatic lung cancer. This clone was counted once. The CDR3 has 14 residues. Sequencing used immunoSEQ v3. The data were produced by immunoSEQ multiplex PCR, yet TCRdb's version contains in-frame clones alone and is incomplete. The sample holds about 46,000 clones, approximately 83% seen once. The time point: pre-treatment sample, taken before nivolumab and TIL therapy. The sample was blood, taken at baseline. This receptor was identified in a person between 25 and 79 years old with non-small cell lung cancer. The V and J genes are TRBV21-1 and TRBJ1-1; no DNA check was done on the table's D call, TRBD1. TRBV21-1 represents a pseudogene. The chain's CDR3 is CASAGTGGNTEAFF. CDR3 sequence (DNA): TGTGCCAGCGCGGGGACAGGGGGGAACACTGAAGCTTTCTTT.